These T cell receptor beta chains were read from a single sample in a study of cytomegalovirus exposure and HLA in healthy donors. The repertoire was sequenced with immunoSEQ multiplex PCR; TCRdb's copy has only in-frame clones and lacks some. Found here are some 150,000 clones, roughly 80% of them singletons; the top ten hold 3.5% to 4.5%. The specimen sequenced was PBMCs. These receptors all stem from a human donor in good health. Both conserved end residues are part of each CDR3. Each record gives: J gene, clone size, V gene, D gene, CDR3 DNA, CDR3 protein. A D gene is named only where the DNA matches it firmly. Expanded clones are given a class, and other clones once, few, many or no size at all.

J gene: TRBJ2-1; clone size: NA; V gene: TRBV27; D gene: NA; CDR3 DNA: TGTGCCAGCAGTCCCCGAGGGTACCACAATGAGCAGTTCTTC; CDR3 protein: CASSPRGYHNEQFF
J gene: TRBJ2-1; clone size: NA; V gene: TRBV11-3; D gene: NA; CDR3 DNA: TGTGCCAGCAGCTTAGCGACGGCGGATGAGCAGTTCTTC; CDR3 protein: CASSLATADEQFF
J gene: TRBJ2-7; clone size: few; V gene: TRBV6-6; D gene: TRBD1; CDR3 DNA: TGTGCCAGCAGTATGGACAGGGACTACGAGCAGTACTTC; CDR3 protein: CASSMDRDYEQYF
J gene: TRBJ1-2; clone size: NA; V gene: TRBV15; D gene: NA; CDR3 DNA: TGTGCCACCAGCAGAGGGAAGAGCAGGGCGGACTATGGCTACACCTTC; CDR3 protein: CATSRGKSRADYGYTF
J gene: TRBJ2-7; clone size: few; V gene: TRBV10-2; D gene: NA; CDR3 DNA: TGCGCCAGCAGTGAGGGTGGCAGGACCTACGAGCAGTACTTC; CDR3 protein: CASSEGGRTYEQYF
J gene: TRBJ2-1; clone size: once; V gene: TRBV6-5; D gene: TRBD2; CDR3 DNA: TGTGCCAGCAGTTACTCTCGGGGGGACCCCTACAATGAGCAGTTCTTC; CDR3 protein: CASSYSRGDPYNEQFF
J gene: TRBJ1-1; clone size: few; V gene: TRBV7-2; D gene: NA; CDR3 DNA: TGTGCCAGCAGCTTAGCGAGAAGTGAAGCTTTCTTT; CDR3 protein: CASSLARSEAFF
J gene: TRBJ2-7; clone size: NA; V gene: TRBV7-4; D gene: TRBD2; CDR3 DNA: TGTGCCAGCAGCCCCGATCGAGCGGGAGAGGGCTACGAGCAGTACTTC; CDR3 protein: CASSPDRAGEGYEQYF
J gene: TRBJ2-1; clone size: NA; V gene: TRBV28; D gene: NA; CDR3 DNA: TGTGCCAGCAGTTTGAGTGCGGGATCCTACAATGAGCAGTTCTTC; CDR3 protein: CASSLSAGSYNEQFF
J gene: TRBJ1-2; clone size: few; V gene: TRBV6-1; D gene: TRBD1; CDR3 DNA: TGTGCCAGCAGTTTACCGGGACAGGCTAACTATGGCTACACCTTC; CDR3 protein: CASSLPGQANYGYTF
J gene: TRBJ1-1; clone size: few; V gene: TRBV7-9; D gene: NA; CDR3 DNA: TGTGCCAGCAGCTTAGTTGGAGAAGGTACTGAAGCTTTCTTT; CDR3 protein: CASSLVGEGTEAFF
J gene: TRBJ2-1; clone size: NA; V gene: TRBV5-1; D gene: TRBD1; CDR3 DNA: TGCGCCAGCAGCCTCGGGACAGGGGGCAATGAGCAGTTCTTC; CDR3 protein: CASSLGTGGNEQFF
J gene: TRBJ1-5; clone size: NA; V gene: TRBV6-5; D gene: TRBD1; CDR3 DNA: TGTGCCAGCAGTTACTCGACAGGGGGTCAGCCCCAGCATTTT; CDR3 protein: CASSYSTGGQPQHF
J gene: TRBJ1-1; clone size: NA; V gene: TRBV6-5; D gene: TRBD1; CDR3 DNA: TGTGCCAGCAGCGGTAATCGGGACAGCAGACTTGAAGCTTTCTTT; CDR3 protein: CASSGNRDSRLEAFF
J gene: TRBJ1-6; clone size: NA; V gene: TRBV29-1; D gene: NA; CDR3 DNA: TGCAGCGTGCGGGACCATGGGAATTCACCCCTCCACTTT; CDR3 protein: CSVRDHGNSPLHF
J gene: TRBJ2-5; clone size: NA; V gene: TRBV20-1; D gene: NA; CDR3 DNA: TGCAGTGCTACCCTGAGCGAGACCCAGTACTTC; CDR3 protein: CSATLSETQYF
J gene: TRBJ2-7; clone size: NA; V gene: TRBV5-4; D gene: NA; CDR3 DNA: TGTGCCAGCAGCTTGGGGAGGCAGACCTACGAGCAGTACTTC; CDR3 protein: CASSLGRQTYEQYF
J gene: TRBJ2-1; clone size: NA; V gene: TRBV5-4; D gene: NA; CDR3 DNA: TGTGCCAGCAGCTTGAACTTGAATGAGCAGTTCTTC; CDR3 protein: CASSLNLNEQFF
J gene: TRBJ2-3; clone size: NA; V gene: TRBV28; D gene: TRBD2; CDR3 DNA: TGTGCCAGCAGTTCGTCCGGACTAGCGCGCACAGATACGCAGTATTTT; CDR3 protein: CASSSSGLARTDTQYF
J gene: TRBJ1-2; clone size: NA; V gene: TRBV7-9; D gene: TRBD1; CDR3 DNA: TGTGCCAGCAGCTTTACAGGGGAGTATGGCTACACCTTC; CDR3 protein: CASSFTGEYGYTF
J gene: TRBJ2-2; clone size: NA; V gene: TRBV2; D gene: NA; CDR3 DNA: TGTGCCAGCAATAAGGGGATCCCCGGGGAGCTGTTTTTT; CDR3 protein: CASNKGIPGELFF
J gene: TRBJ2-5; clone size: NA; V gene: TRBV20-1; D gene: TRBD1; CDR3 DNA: TGCAGTGCAACAGGGGGGGAGACCCAGTACTTC; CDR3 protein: CSATGGETQYF
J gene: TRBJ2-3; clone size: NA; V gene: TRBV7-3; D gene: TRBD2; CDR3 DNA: TGTGCCAGCAGCTTAAGGAGACTAGCGGGAGGCACAGATACGCAGTATTTT; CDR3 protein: CASSLRRLAGGTDTQYF
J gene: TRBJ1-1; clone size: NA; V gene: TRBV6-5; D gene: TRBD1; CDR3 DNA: TGTGCCAGCAGCTCAACAGGGGCGCGGGCTGAAGCTTTCTTT; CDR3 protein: CASSSTGARAEAFF
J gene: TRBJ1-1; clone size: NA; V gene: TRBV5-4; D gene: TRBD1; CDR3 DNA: TGTGCCAGCAGCCCACTTACAGGGGCGGTAGAGGGGAACACTGAAGCTTTCTTT; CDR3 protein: CASSPLTGAVEGNTEAFF
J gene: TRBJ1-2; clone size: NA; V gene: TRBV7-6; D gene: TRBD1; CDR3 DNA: TGTGCCAGCAGCTTAGGAGGACAGGGAGGCGGCTACACCTTC; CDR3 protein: CASSLGGQGGGYTF